These T cell receptor beta chains were read from a single sample in a study of beta chain features in type 1 diabetes. This table comes from immunoSEQ multiplex PCR, and its TCRdb copy is limited to in-frame clones, with some not included. This sample has under 450,000 clones, with roughly 13% found just once. Sequencing was carried out using naive CD4+ T cells from blood. These receptors originate from a young man in good health. Each CDR3 is given with its conserved first and last residue. A D gene is named only where the DNA matches it firmly. Some rows mark clone size as missing; the rest say once, few, many or name a class of expanded clone.

D: .
V: TRBV7-9
J: TRBJ2-3
size: .
CDR3: CATTVSSTDTQYF
DNA: TGTGCCACGACAGTTTCAAGCACAGATACGCAGTATTTT

D: TRBD2
V: TRBV4-3
J: TRBJ2-3
size: few
CDR3: CASSRVHGGLSSTDTQYF
DNA: TGCGCCAGCAGCCGCGTCCATGGGGGACTATCTAGCACAGATACGCAGTATTTT

D: .
V: TRBV2
J: TRBJ1-5
size: .
CDR3: CASSGQGGNQPQHF
DNA: TGTGCCAGCAGCGGACAAGGGGGCAATCAGCCCCAGCATTTT

D: .
V: TRBV7-6
J: TRBJ2-1
size: few
CDR3: CASSLDPTFSYNEQFF
DNA: TGTGCCAGCAGCTTAGACCCAACCTTTTCCTACAATGAGCAGTTCTTC

D: .
V: TRBV7-9
J: TRBJ2-1
size: .
CDR3: CASSLAGSGNNEQFF
DNA: TGTGCCAGCAGCTTAGCTGGGTCTGGGAACAATGAGCAGTTCTTC

D: .
V: TRBV7-8
J: TRBJ1-1
size: few
CDR3: CASSVKPPWRRVTEAFF
DNA: TGTGCCAGCAGCGTAAAGCCTCCGTGGAGGCGGGTCACTGAAGCTTTCTTT

D: .
V: TRBV30
J: TRBJ1-2
size: .
CDR3: CAWTPGRDGYGYTF
DNA: TGTGCCTGGACCCCTGGGAGGGACGGCTATGGCTACACCTTC

D: TRBD1
V: TRBV9
J: TRBJ2-3
size: .
CDR3: CASSGSTGAVDTQYF
DNA: TGTGCCAGCAGCGGATCGACAGGGGCGGTAGATACGCAGTATTTT

D: .
V: TRBV7-4
J: TRBJ2-7
size: .
CDR3: CASSLKGPRGYEQYF
DNA: TGTGCCAGCAGCTTAAAGGGTCCTAGGGGGTACGAGCAGTACTTC

D: .
V: TRBV6-6
J: TRBJ1-2
size: .
CDR3: CASRGPNSNYGYTF
DNA: TGTGCCAGCCGAGGGCCTAATTCTAACTATGGCTACACCTTC

D: .
V: TRBV7-3
J: TRBJ2-3
size: few
CDR3: CASSRTGPSTDTQYF
DNA: TGTGCCAGCAGCAGGACTGGACCTAGCACAGATACGCAGTATTTT

D: TRBD1
V: TRBV11-3
J: TRBJ2-4
size: .
CDR3: CASSSGDSLAAKNIQYF
DNA: TGTGCCAGCAGCTCAGGGGACAGCCTGGCAGCCAAAAACATTCAGTACTTC

D: .
V: TRBV6-5
J: TRBJ1-2
size: few
CDR3: CASARGSVYGYTF
DNA: TGTGCCAGCGCCAGGGGATCCGTCTACGGCTACACCTTC

D: .
V: TRBV6-1
J: TRBJ1-5
size: few
CDR3: CASSEAENQPQHF
DNA: TGTGCCAGCAGTGAAGCGGAGAATCAGCCCCAGCATTTT

D: .
V: TRBV15
J: TRBJ2-1
size: few
CDR3: CATSRRGRGFNEQFF
DNA: TGTGCCACCAGCAGGCGGGGACGCGGCTTCAATGAGCAGTTCTTC

D: .
V: TRBV29-1
J: TRBJ2-3
size: .
CDR3: CSVEAPATDTQYF
DNA: TGCAGCGTTGAAGCACCGGCCACAGATACGCAGTATTTT

D: TRBD1
V: TRBV9
J: TRBJ1-1
size: few
CDR3: CASSAQGTFDTEAFF
DNA: TGTGCCAGCAGCGCACAGGGGACCTTTGACACTGAAGCTTTCTTT

D: TRBD1
V: TRBV29-1
J: TRBJ2-3
size: .
CDR3: CSVNRDRGLGTDTQYF
DNA: TGCAGCGTTAACCGGGACAGGGGGCTTGGAACAGATACGCAGTATTTT

D: .
V: TRBV18
J: TRBJ2-2
size: few
CDR3: CASSPQASANTGELFF
DNA: TGTGCCAGCTCACCACAGGCCAGTGCGAACACCGGGGAGCTGTTTTTT

D: TRBD1
V: TRBV5-1
J: TRBJ2-1
size: few
CDR3: CASRKTGTANNEQFF
DNA: TGCGCCAGCAGGAAGACCGGGACAGCAAACAATGAGCAGTTCTTC

D: .
V: TRBV30
J: TRBJ1-1
size: .
CDR3: CASPVPSGGNTEAFF
DNA: TGTGCCTCCCCAGTGCCCTCCGGGGGTAACACTGAAGCTTTCTTT

D: .
V: TRBV5-1
J: TRBJ2-1
size: .
CDR3: CASSLGDHNEQFF
DNA: TGCGCCAGCAGCTTGGGGGATCACAATGAGCAGTTCTTC

D: .
V: TRBV2
J: TRBJ1-2
size: few
CDR3: CASSLQGSGYGYTF
DNA: TGTGCCAGCAGTCTTCAGGGTAGCGGCTATGGCTACACCTTC

D: .
V: TRBV11-2
J: TRBJ2-2
size: .
CDR3: CASSLDREGELFF
DNA: TGTGCCAGCAGCTTAGATCGGGAGGGGGAGCTGTTTTTT

D: TRBD2
V: TRBV5-4
J: TRBJ2-5
size: few
CDR3: CASSPRLAGGETQYF
DNA: TGTGCCAGCAGTCCAAGACTCGCGGGAGGCGAGACCCAGTACTTC

D: .
V: TRBV5-4
J: TRBJ2-1
size: few
CDR3: CASSADSNEQFF
DNA: TGTGCCAGCAGCGCGGACAGCAATGAGCAGTTCTTC

D: .
V: TRBV5-4
J: TRBJ2-3
size: .
CDR3: CASNLGPEPTDTQYF
DNA: TGTGCCAGCAATTTGGGACCAGAGCCCACAGATACGCAGTATTTT

D: .
V: TRBV7-2
J: TRBJ2-1
size: few
CDR3: CASSFLFRDNEQFF
DNA: TGTGCCAGCAGCTTCCTTTTCAGGGACAATGAGCAGTTCTTC

D: .
V: TRBV9
J: TRBJ2-1
size: .
CDR3: CASNVQASNEQFF
DNA: TGTGCCAGCAACGTCCAAGCGTCCAATGAGCAGTTCTTC

D: TRBD2
V: TRBV7-3
J: TRBJ2-1
size: .
CDR3: CASSLTSGLYNEQFF
DNA: TGTGCCAGCAGCTTGACTAGCGGACTCTACAATGAGCAGTTCTTC

D: TRBD1
V: TRBV7-9
J: TRBJ2-1
size: many
CDR3: CASSRQGTSYNEQFF
DNA: TGTGCCAGCAGCCGACAGGGCACCTCCTACAATGAGCAGTTCTTC

D: .
V: TRBV18
J: TRBJ2-1
size: .
CDR3: CASSPGLRQSNEQFF
DNA: TGTGCCAGCTCACCAGGATTACGACAGTCCAATGAGCAGTTCTTC

D: .
V: TRBV6-5
J: TRBJ2-3
size: .
CDR3: CASSTLGEDSDTQYF
DNA: TGTGCCAGCAGTACACTCGGAGAGGATTCTGATACGCAGTATTTT

D: .
V: TRBV7-2
J: TRBJ2-4
size: few
CDR3: CASSLGLGLAKNIQYF
DNA: TGTGCCAGCAGCTTAGGGCTTGGACTAGCCAAAAACATTCAGTACTTC

D: .
V: TRBV27
J: TRBJ1-1
size: few
CDR3: CASSSHRNTEAFF
DNA: TGTGCCAGCAGTTCCCACAGGAACACTGAAGCTTTCTTT

D: .
V: TRBV25-1
J: TRBJ2-7
size: .
CDR3: CASSDLAENSYEQYF
DNA: TGTGCCAGCAGTGATCTGGCGGAAAACTCCTACGAGCAGTACTTC

D: .
V: TRBV5-1
J: TRBJ2-3
size: .
CDR3: CASSFLSAPMEYF
DNA: TGCGCCAGCAGCTTTTTATCGGCCCCGATGGAGTATTTT

D: TRBD2
V: TRBV27
J: TRBJ2-5
size: .
CDR3: CASSFSSGPGTQYF
DNA: TGTGCCAGCAGTTTTTCTAGCGGGCCTGGGACCCAGTACTTC

D: TRBD1
V: TRBV2
J: TRBJ1-6
size: few
CDR3: CASSKDRGRGGSSPLHF
DNA: TGTGCCAGCAGTAAGGACAGGGGGCGAGGAGGCAGTTCACCCCTCCACTTT